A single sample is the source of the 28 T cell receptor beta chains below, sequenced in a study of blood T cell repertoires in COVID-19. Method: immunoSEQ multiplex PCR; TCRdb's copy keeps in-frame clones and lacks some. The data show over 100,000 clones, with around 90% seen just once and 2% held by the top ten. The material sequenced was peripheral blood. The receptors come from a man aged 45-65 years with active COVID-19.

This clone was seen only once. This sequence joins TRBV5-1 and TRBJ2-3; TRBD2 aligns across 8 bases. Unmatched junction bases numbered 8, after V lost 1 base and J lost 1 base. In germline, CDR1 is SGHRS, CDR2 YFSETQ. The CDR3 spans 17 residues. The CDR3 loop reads CASSLFLAGGRTDTQYF. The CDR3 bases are TGCGCCAGCAGCTTGTTCTTGGCGGGGGGCCGCACAGATACGCAGTATTTT.

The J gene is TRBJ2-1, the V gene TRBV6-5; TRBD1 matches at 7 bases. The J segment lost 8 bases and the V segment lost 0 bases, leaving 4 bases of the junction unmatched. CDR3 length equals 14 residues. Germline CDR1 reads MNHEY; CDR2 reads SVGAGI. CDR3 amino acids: CASSYSGGRDEQFF. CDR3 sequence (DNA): TGTGCCAGCAGTTACTCAGGGGGCAGGGATGAGCAGTTCTTC.

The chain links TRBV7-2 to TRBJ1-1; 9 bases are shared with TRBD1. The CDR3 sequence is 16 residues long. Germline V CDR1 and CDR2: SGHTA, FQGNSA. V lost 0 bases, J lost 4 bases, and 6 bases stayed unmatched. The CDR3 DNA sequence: TGTGCCAGCAGCTTAGCGCCGGGACAGGGCTCCACTGAAGCTTTCTTT. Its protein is CASSLAPGQGSTEAFF.

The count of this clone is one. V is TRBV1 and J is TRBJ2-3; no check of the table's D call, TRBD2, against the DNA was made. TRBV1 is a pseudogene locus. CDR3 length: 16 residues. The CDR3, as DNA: TGCACCAGCAGCCAAGGGACTAGCGCCTGCACAGATACGCAGTATTTT. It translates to CTSSQGTSACTDTQYF.

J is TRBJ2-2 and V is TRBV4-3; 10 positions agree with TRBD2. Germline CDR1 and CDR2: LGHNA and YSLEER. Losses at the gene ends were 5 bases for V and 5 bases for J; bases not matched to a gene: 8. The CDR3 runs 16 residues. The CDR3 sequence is CASSTPSGGSTGELFF. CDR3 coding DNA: TGCGCCAGCAGCACCCCTAGCGGGGGTAGTACCGGGGAGCTGTTTTTT.

In DNA, the CDR3 is TGTGCCAGCAGTCTACAGTGGACTTCTATGAACACTGAAGCTTTCTTT. Translated, it gives CASSLQWTSMNTEAFF. The J gene is TRBJ1-1, the V gene TRBV4-2, with no clear D. Germline CDR1 and CDR2: LGHNA and YNFKEQ. Trimming took 6 bases from V and 0 from J, leaving 17 bases between them. The CDR3 runs 16 residues.

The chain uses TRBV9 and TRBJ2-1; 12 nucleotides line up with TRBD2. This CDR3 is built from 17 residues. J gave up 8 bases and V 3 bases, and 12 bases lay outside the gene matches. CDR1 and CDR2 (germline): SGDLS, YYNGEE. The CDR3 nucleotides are TGTGCCAGCAGCGAGAGGGCTAGCGGGGGGGCCTTGGATGAGCAGTTCTTC. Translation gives CASSERASGGALDEQFF.

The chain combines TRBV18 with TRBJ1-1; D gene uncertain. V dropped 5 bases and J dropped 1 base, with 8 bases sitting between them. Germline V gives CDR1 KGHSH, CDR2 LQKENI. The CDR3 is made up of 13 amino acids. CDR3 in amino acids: CASSVQSNTEAFF. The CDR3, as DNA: TGTGCCAGCTCAGTCCAATCGAACACTGAAGCTTTCTTT. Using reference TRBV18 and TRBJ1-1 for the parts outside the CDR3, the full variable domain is NAGVMQNPRHLVRRRGQEARLRCSPMKGHSHVYWYRQLPEEGLKFMVYLQKENIIDESGMPKERFSAEFPKEGPSILRIQQVVRGDSAAYFCASSVQSNTEAFFGQGTRLTVV.

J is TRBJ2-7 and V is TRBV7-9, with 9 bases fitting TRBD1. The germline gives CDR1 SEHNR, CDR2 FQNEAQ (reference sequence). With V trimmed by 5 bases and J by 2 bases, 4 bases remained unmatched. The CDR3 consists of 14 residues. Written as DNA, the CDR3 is TGTGCCAGCAGCACGCGGGACAGGGCCTACGAGCAGTACTTC. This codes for CASSTRDRAYEQYF.

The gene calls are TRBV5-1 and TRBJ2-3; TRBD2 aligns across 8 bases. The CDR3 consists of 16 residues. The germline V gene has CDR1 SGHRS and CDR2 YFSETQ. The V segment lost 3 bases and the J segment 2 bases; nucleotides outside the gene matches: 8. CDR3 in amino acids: CASSSPSGGHTDTQYF. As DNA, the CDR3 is TGCGCCAGCAGCTCTCCGAGCGGGGGACACACAGATACGCAGTATTTT.

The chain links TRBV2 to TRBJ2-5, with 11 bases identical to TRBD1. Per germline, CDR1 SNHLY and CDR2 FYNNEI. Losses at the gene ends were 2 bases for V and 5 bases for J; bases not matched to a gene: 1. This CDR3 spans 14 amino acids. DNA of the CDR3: TGTGCCAGCAGTGAAAGGGACAGGGGGGAGACCCAGTACTTC. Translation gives CASSERDRGETQYF. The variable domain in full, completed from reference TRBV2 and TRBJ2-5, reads EPEVTQTPSHQVTQMGQEVILRCVPISNHLYFYWYRQILGQKVEFLVSFYNNEISEKSEIFDDQFSVERPDGSNFTLKIRSTKLEDSAMYFCASSERDRGETQYFGPGTRLLVL.

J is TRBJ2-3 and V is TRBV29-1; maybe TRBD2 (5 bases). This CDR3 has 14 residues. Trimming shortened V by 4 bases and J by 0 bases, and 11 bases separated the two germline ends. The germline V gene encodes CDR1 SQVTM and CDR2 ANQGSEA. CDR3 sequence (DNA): TGCAGCGTTGTGGAGCGGACCAGCACAGATACGCAGTATTTT. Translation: CSVVERTSTDTQYF.

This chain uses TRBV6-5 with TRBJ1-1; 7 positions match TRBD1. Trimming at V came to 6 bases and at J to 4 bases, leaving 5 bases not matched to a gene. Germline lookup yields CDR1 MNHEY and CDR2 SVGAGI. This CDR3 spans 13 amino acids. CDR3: CASRQGSGTEAFF. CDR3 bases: TGTGCCAGCAGACAGGGGTCGGGCACTGAAGCTTTCTTT.

CDR3 amino acids: CASSLANEPPSTF. The CDR3 coding sequence is TGTGCCAGCAGCTTGGCCAATGAACCTCCGAGTACCTTC. V and J are TRBV5-4 and TRBJ1-2; D gene uncertain. The CDR3 is 13 residues long. V was shortened by 0 bases and J by 14 bases, with 17 bases between the two germline ends. The germline V gene encodes CDR1 SGHNT and CDR2 YYREEE (reference sequence).

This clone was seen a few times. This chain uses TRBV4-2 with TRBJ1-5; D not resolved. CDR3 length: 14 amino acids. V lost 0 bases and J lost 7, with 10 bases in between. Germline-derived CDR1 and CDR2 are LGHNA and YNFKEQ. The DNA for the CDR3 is TGTGCCAGCAGCCAAGATAGCGGGGAACAGCCCCAGCATTTT. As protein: CASSQDSGEQPQHF.

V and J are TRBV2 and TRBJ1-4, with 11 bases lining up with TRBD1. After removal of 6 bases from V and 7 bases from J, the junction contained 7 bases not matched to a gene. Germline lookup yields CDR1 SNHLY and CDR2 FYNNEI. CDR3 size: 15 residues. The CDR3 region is CASRDPGTGGEKLFF. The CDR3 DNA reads TGTGCCAGCAGAGATCCCGGGACAGGGGGTGAAAAACTGTTTTTT.

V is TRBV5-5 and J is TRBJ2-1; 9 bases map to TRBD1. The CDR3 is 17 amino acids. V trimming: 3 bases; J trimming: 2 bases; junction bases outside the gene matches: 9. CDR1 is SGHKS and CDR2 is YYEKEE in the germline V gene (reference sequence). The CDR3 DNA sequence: TGTGCCAGCAGCTCAAGACCGGGACAGGGAACCTACAATGAGCAGTTCTTC. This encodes CASSSRPGQGTYNEQFF.

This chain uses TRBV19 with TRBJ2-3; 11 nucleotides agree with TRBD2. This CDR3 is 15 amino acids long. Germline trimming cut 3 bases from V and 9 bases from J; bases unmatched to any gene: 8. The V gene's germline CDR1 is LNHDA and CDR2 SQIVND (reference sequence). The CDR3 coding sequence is TGTGCCAGTAGTATTGCTAGCGGGGGGTCAAGGACGCAGTATTTT. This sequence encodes CASSIASGGSRTQYF.

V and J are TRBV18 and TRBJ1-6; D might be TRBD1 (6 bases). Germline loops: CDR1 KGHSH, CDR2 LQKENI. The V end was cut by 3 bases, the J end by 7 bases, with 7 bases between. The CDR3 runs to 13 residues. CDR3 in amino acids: CASSPDRNSPLHF. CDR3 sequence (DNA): TGTGCCAGCTCACCGGACAGAAATTCACCCCTCCACTTT.

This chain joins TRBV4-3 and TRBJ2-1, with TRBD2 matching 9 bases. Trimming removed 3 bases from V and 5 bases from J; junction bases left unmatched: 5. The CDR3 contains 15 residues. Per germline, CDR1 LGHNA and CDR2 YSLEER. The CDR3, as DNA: TGCGCCAGCAGCCAGGAGCGGGGGGCCCACAATGAGCAGTTCTTC. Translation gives CASSQERGAHNEQFF.

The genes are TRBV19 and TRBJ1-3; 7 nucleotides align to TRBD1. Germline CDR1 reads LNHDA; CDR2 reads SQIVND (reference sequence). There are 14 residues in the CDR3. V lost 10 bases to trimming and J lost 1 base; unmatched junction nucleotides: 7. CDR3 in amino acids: CATIQTGSGNTIYF. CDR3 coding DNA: TGTGCCACCATACAGACAGGGTCTGGAAACACCATATATTTT.

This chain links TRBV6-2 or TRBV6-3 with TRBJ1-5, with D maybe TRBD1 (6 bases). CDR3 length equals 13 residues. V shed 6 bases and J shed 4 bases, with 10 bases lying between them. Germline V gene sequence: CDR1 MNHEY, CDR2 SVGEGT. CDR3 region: CASSRQGNQPQHF. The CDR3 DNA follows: TGTGCCAGCAGCCGGCAGGGGAATCAGCCCCAGCATTTT.

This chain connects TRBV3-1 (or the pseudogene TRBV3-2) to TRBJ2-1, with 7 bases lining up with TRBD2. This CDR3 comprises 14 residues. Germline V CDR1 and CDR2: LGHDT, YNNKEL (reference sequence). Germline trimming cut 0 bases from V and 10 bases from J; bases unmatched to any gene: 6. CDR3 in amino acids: CASSQDLPGREQFF. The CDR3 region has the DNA TGTGCCAGCAGCCAAGATCTGCCCGGGAGGGAGCAGTTCTTC.

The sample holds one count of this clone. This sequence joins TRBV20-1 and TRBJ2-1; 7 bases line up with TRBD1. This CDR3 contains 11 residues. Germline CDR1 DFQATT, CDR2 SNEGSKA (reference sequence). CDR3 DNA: TGCAGCGGGACAGATTACAATGAGCAGTTCTTC. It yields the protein CSGTDYNEQFF.

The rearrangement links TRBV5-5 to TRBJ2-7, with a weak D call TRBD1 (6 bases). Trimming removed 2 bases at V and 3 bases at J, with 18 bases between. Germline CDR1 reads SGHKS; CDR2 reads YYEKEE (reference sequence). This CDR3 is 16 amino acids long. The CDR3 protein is CASSFGQLSRGYEQYF. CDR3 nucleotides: TGTGCCAGCAGCTTTGGACAGCTAAGTAGGGGCTACGAGCAGTACTTC. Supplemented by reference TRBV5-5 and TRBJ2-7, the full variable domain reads DAGVTQSPTHLIKTRGQQVTLRCSPISGHKSVSWYQQVLGQGPQFIFQYYEKEERGRGNFPDRFSARQFPNYSSELNVNALLLGDSALYLCASSFGQLSRGYEQYFGPGTRLTVT.

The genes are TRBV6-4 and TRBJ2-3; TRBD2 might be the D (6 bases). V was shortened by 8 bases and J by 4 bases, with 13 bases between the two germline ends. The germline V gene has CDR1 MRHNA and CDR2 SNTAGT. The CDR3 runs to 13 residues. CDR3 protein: CASSESGPDTQYF. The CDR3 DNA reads TGTGCCAGCTCCGAAAGCGGGCCAGATACGCAGTATTTT.

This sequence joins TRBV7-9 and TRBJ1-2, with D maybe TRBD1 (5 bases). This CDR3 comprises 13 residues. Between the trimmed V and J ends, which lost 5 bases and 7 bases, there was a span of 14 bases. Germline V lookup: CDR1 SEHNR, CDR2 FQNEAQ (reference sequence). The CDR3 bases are TGTGCCAGCAGCCCGGGGGGAAGCTCTGGCTACACCTTC. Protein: CASSPGGSSGYTF.

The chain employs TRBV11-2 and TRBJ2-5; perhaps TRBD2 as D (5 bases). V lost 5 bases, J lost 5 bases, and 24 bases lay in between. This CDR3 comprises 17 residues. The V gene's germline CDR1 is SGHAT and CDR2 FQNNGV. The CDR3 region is CASSVGAGPLAWETQYF. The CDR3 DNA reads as TGTGCCAGCAGCGTAGGAGCCGGACCCTTAGCGTGGGAGACCCAGTACTTC.